These T cell receptor beta chains were read from a single sample in a study of OX40 agonist ivuxolimab in advanced cancers. Method: immunoSEQ multiplex PCR; TCRdb's copy keeps in-frame clones and lacks some. The repertoire holds some 44,000 clones, over 80% seen once, with 5.1% in the top ten. Sample: CD4+ or CD8+ T cells sorted from blood, taken in a trial of the OX40 agonist ivuxolimab. These receptors all come from an adult with an advanced solid tumor such as melanoma, head and neck, liver or kidney cancer. CDR3s include the opening cysteine and the closing phenylalanine or tryptophan. D genes are given only for firm matches. Clone size, where shown, is once, few, many, or a class for clones that have expanded.

J: TRBJ1-3; D: NA; size: NA; V: TRBV5-1; CDR3: CASSLGHTSGNTIYF; DNA: TGCGCCAGCAGCTTGGGACACACCTCTGGAAACACCATATATTTT
J: TRBJ2-1; D: NA; size: few; V: TRBV29-1; CDR3: CSSRRGVLGNEQFF; DNA: TGCAGCTCCAGGAGGGGCGTCCTGGGGAATGAGCAGTTCTTC
J: TRBJ2-4; D: NA; size: NA; V: TRBV28; CDR3: CASSILTTVGNIQYF; DNA: TGTGCCAGCAGTATTCTTACGACGGTTGGAAACATTCAGTACTTC
J: TRBJ1-4; D: NA; size: once; V: TRBV6-5; CDR3: CASLPTAATNEKLFF; DNA: TGTGCCAGTCTCCCGACAGCCGCAACTAATGAAAAACTGTTTTTT
J: TRBJ2-1; D: NA; size: NA; V: TRBV11-2; CDR3: CASSLRAVNEQFF; DNA: TGTGCCAGCAGCTTAAGAGCGGTCAATGAGCAGTTCTTC
J: TRBJ2-7; D: NA; size: NA; V: TRBV19; CDR3: CASSSQRTVMTYEQYF; DNA: TGTGCCAGTAGTAGTCAAAGGACAGTTATGACCTACGAGCAGTACTTC
J: TRBJ2-1; D: NA; size: NA; V: TRBV5-8; CDR3: CASSATVINEQFF; DNA: TGTGCCAGCAGCGCGACAGTTATAAATGAGCAGTTCTTC
J: TRBJ1-2; D: NA; size: NA; V: TRBV6-1; CDR3: CASSAREGSGYTF; DNA: TGTGCCAGCAGTGCCCGAGAGGGGAGTGGCTACACCTTC
J: TRBJ2-7; D: TRBD2; size: NA; V: TRBV7-9; CDR3: CASSLGVGRTSYEQYF; DNA: TGTGCCAGCAGCTTAGGAGTCGGGAGGACCTCCTACGAGCAGTACTTC
J: TRBJ2-1; D: TRBD2; size: NA; V: TRBV9; CDR3: CASSVGGTSNEQFF; DNA: TGTGCCAGCAGCGTAGGGGGGACTAGTAATGAGCAGTTCTTC
J: TRBJ1-2; D: NA; size: few; V: TRBV2; CDR3: CASSAVGGGYTF; DNA: TGTGCCAGCAGTGCTGTGGGGGGAGGCTACACCTTC
J: TRBJ2-5; D: TRBD2; size: NA; V: TRBV5-1; CDR3: CASSLGLAGGPETQYF; DNA: TGCGCCAGCAGCTTGGGACTAGCGGGAGGGCCGGAGACCCAGTACTTC
J: TRBJ2-2; D: NA; size: NA; V: TRBV18; CDR3: CASSLRTGELFF; DNA: TGTGCCAGCTCACTCAGGACCGGGGAGCTGTTTTTT
J: TRBJ2-3; D: TRBD2; size: NA; V: TRBV7-3; CDR3: CASSLLAGGSTDTQYF; DNA: TGTGCCAGCAGCCTACTAGCGGGAGGAAGCACAGATACGCAGTATTTT
J: TRBJ1-1; D: NA; size: NA; V: TRBV7-9; CDR3: CASSPGFANTEAFF; DNA: TGTGCCAGCAGCCCGGGGTTCGCGAACACTGAAGCTTTCTTT
J: TRBJ1-5; D: NA; size: NA; V: TRBV6-5; CDR3: CASRPQVGNQPQHF; DNA: TGTGCCAGCAGGCCACAGGTGGGCAATCAGCCCCAGCATTTT
J: TRBJ2-1; D: NA; size: NA; V: TRBV5-1; CDR3: CASSLDLGGNEQFF; DNA: TGCGCCAGCAGCTTGGATCTGGGCGGCAATGAGCAGTTCTTC
J: TRBJ2-1; D: TRBD2; size: NA; V: TRBV27; CDR3: CASRPTTSGKNEQFF; DNA: TGTGCCAGCAGGCCGACTACTAGCGGGAAGAATGAGCAGTTCTTC
J: TRBJ1-5; D: TRBD1; size: NA; V: TRBV18; CDR3: CASFSGQGKQPQHF; DNA: TGTGCCAGCTTCAGCGGACAGGGGAAACAGCCCCAGCATTTT
J: TRBJ2-4; D: NA; size: NA; V: TRBV19; CDR3: CASSPAMAKNIQYF; DNA: TGTGCCAGTAGTCCTGCCATGGCCAAAAACATTCAGTACTTC
J: TRBJ2-1; D: TRBD2; size: NA; V: TRBV7-9; CDR3: CATVGSTSGTYNEQFF; DNA: TGTGCCACCGTAGGTTCGACTAGCGGCACCTACAATGAGCAGTTCTTC
J: TRBJ2-5; D: NA; size: few; V: TRBV6-5; CDR3: CASSYRGETQYF; DNA: TGTGCCAGCAGTTACCGAGGGGAGACCCAGTACTTC
J: TRBJ2-3; D: NA; size: NA; V: TRBV5-1; CDR3: CASSPGTDTQYF; DNA: TGCGCCAGCAGCCCCGGTACAGATACGCAGTATTTT
J: TRBJ2-1; D: NA; size: NA; V: TRBV6-1; CDR3: CASSLQGEYNEQFF; DNA: TGTGCCAGCAGTCTACAGGGCGAGTACAATGAGCAGTTCTTC
J: TRBJ1-6; D: NA; size: NA; V: TRBV5-1; CDR3: CASSLLPRQSTNSPLHF; DNA: TGCGCCAGCAGCCTCCTCCCCCGGCAATCTACTAATTCACCCCTCCACTTT
J: TRBJ1-3; D: NA; size: NA; V: TRBV4-2; CDR3: CASSQETAGNTIYF; DNA: TGTGCCAGCAGCCAAGAGACTGCTGGAAACACCATATATTTT
J: TRBJ2-2; D: NA; size: NA; V: TRBV5-4; CDR3: CASSLAHGTGELFF; DNA: TGTGCCAGCAGCTTGGCCCATGGCACCGGGGAGCTGTTTTTT
J: TRBJ2-2; D: TRBD1; size: NA; V: TRBV7-8; CDR3: CASSRSRGTYTGELFF; DNA: TGTGCCAGCAGCCGAAGCAGGGGGACCTACACCGGGGAGCTGTTTTTT
J: TRBJ2-7; D: NA; size: few; V: TRBV5-1; CDR3: CASSLVYGNEQYF; DNA: TGCGCCAGCAGCTTGGTATATGGGAACGAGCAGTACTTC
J: TRBJ2-3; D: TRBD1; size: NA; V: TRBV5-1; CDR3: CASSLDDRAGTDTQYF; DNA: TGCGCCAGCAGCTTGGATGACAGGGCGGGCACAGATACGCAGTATTTT
J: TRBJ2-3; D: NA; size: NA; V: TRBV5-8; CDR3: CASSLASGSDTQYF; DNA: TGTGCCAGCAGCTTGGCATCAGGGTCGGATACGCAGTATTTT
J: TRBJ2-4; D: NA; size: NA; V: TRBV28; CDR3: CASSTGTPGAWNIQYF; DNA: TGTGCCAGCAGTACTGGCACGCCAGGGGCGTGGAACATTCAGTACTTC
J: TRBJ1-6; D: TRBD1; size: NA; V: TRBV7-9; CDR3: CASSNRQGRGSPLHF; DNA: TGTGCCAGCAGCAACCGACAGGGGAGGGGTTCACCCCTCCACTTT
J: TRBJ2-7; D: TRBD2; size: NA; V: TRBV2; CDR3: CASSETSGIYEQYF; DNA: TGTGCCAGCAGCGAGACTAGCGGAATTTACGAGCAGTACTTC
J: TRBJ1-1; D: NA; size: NA; V: TRBV6-6; CDR3: CASSYSTVTTGRAFF; DNA: TGTGCCAGCAGTTACTCGACGGTGACTACGGGTCGGGCTTTCTTT
J: TRBJ1-1; D: NA; size: NA; V: TRBV27; CDR3: CASSLHSQNTEAFF; DNA: TGTGCCAGCAGTTTGCACAGTCAGAACACTGAAGCTTTCTTT
J: TRBJ2-2; D: NA; size: once; V: TRBV12-5; CDR3: CASGLPSRSMGKNTGELFF; DNA: TGTGCTAGTGGTTTGCCCAGCCGATCTATGGGGAAGAACACCGGGGAGCTGTTTTTT
J: TRBJ1-2; D: TRBD1; size: NA; V: TRBV27; CDR3: CASSSNPPGARGPYGYTF; DNA: TGTGCCAGCAGTTCCAATCCCCCGGGGGCCAGGGGGCCCTATGGCTACACCTTC
J: TRBJ2-6; D: TRBD2; size: few; V: TRBV5-4; CDR3: CASSPQSGSGTGANVLTF; DNA: TGTGCCAGCAGCCCGCAAAGCGGGAGTGGCACTGGGGCCAACGTCCTGACTTTC
J: TRBJ1-5; D: NA; size: few; V: TRBV30; CDR3: CAWQAPWGDQPQHF; DNA: TGTGCCTGGCAAGCACCATGGGGGGACCAGCCCCAGCATTTT
J: TRBJ2-5; D: TRBD1; size: NA; V: TRBV5-1; CDR3: CASSLIQGEGETQYF; DNA: TGCGCCAGCAGCTTAATCCAGGGGGAAGGGGAGACCCAGTACTTC